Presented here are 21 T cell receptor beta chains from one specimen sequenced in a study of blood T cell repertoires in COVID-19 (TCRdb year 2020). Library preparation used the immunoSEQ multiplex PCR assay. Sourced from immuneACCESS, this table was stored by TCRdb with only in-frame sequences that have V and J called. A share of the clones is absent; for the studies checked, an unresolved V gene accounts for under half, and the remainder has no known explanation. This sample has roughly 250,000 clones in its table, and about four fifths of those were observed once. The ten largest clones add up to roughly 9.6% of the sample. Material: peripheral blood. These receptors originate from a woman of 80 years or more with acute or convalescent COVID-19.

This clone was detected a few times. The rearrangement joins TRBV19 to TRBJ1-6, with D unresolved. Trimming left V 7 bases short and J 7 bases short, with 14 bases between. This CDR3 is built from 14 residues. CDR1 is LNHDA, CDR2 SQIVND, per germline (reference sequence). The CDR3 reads CASTARTSNSPLHF. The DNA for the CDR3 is TGTGCCAGTACCGCGAGAACGTCCAATTCACCCCTCCACTTT.

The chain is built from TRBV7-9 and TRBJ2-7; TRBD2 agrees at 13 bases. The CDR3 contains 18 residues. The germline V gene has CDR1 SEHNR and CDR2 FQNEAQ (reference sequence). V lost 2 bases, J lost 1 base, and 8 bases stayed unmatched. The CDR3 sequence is CASSLWGTSGALSYEQYF. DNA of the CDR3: TGTGCCAGCAGCTTATGGGGGACTAGCGGGGCGCTGTCCTACGAGCAGTACTTC.

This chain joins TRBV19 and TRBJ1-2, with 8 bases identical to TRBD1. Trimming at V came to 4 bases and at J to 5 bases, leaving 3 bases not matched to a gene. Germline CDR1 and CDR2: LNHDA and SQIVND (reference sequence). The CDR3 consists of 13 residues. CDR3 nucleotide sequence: TGTGCCAGTAGTAAGGACAGGGAGTATGGCTACACCTTC. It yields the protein CASSKDREYGYTF.

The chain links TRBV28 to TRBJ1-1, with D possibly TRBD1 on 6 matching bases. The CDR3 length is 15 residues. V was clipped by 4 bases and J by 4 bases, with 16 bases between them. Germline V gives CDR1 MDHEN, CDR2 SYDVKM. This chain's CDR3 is CASSSQGIRSTEAFF. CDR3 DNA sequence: TGTGCCAGCAGTTCTCAGGGGATAAGGTCCACTGAAGCTTTCTTT.

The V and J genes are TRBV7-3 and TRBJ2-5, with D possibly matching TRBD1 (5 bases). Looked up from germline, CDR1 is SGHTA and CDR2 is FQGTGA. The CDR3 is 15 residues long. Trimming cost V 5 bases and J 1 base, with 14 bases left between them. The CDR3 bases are TGTGCCAGCAGCCCTGGGGCAGGCTTCCAAGAGACCCAGTACTTC. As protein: CASSPGAGFQETQYF. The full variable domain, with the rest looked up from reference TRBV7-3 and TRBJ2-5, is GAGVSQTPSNKVTEKGKYVELRCDPISGHTALYWYRQSLGQGPEFLIYFQGTGAADDSGLPNDRFFAVRPEGSVSTLKIQRTERGDSAVYLCASSPGAGFQETQYFGPGTRLLVL.

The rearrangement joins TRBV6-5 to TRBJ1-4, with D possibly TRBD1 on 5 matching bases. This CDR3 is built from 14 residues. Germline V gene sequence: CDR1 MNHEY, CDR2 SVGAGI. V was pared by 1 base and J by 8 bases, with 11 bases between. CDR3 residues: CASSYLQGPEKLFF. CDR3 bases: TGTGCCAGCAGTTACTTGCAGGGCCCCGAAAAACTGTTTTTT.

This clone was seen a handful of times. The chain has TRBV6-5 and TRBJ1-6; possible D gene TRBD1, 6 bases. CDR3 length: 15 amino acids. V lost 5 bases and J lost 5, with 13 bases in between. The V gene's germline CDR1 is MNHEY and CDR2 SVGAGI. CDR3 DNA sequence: TGTGCCAGCAGTCGACAGGTCCTGAATAATTCACCCCTCCACTTT. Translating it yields CASSRQVLNNSPLHF.

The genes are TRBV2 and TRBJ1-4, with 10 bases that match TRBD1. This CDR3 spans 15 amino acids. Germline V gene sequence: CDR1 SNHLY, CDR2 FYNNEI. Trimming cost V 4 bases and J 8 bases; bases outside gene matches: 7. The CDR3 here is CASSAGPGQGEKLFF. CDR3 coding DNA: TGTGCCAGCAGTGCTGGACCGGGACAGGGGGAAAAACTGTTTTTT.

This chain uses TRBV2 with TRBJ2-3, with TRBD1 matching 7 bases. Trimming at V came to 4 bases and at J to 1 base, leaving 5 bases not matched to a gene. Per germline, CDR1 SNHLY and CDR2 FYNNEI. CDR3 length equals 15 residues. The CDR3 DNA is TGTGCCAGCAGTGTTAGTGGGACAGGCACAGATACGCAGTATTTT. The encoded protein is CASSVSGTGTDTQYF. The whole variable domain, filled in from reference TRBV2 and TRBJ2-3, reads EPEVTQTPSHQVTQMGQEVILRCVPISNHLYFYWYRQILGQKVEFLVSFYNNEISEKSEIFDDQFSVERPDGSNFTLKIRSTKLEDSAMYFCASSVSGTGTDTQYFGPGTRLTVL.

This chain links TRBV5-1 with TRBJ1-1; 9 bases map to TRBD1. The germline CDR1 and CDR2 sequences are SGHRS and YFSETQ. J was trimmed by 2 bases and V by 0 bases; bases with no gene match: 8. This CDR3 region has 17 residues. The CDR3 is CASSLEGQGRPNTEAFF. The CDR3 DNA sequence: TGCGCCAGCAGCTTGGAAGGACAGGGGAGACCTAACACTGAAGCTTTCTTT.

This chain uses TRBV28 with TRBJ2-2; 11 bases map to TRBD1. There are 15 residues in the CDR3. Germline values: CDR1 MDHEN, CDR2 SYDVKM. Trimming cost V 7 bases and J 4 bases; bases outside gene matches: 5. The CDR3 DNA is TGTGCCAGCAACAGGGACAGGGGGTTCACCGGGGAGCTGTTTTTT. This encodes CASNRDRGFTGELFF.

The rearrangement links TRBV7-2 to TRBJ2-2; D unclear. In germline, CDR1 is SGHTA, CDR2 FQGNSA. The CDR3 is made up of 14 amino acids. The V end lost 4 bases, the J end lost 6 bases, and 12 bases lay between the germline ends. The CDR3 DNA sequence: TGTGCCAGCAGCTCATCCCGGGTGGCCGGGGAGCTGTTTTTT. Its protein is CASSSSRVAGELFF. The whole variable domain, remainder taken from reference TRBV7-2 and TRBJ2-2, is GAGVSQSPSNKVTEKGKDVELRCDPISGHTALYWYRQSLGQGLEFLIYFQGNSAPDKSGLPSDRFSAERTGGSVSTLTIQRTQQEDSAVYLCASSSSRVAGELFFGEGSRLTVL.

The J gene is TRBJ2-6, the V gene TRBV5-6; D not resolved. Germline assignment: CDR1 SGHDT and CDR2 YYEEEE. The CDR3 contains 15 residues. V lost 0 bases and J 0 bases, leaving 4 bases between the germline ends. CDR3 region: CASSLVGSGANVLTF. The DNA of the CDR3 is TGTGCCAGCAGCTTGGTCGGCTCTGGGGCCAACGTCCTGACTTTC.

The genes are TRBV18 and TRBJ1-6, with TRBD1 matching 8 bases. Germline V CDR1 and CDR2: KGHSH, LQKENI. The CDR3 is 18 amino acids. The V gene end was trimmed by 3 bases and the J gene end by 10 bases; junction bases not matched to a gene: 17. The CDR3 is CASSPTSYKGTGISPLHF. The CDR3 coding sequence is TGTGCCAGCTCACCCACCTCCTACAAGGGGACAGGAATCTCACCCCTCCACTTT.

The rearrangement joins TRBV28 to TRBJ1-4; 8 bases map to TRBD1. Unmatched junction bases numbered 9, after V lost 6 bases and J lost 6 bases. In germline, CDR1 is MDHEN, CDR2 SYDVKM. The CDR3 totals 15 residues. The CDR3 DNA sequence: TGTGCCAGCAGAGATGCGGACAGGGAGTATGAAAAACTGTTTTTT. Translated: CASRDADREYEKLFF. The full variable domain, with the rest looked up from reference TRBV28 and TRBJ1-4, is DVKVTQSSRYLVKRTGEKVFLECVQDMDHENMFWYRQDPGLGLRLIYFSYDVKMKEKGDIPEGYSVSREKKERFSLILESASTNQTSMYLCASRDADREYEKLFFGSGTQLSVL.

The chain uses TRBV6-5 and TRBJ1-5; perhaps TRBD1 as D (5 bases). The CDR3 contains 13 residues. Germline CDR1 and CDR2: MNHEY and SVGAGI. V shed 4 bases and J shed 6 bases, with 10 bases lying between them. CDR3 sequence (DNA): TGTGCCAGCAGTTCTGGACAAGCTCAGCCCCAGCATTTT. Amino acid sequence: CASSSGQAQPQHF.

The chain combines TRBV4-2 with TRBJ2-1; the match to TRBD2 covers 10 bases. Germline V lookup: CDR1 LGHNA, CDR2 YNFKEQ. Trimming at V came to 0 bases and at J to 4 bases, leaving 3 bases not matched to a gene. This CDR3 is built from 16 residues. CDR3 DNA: TGTGCCAGCAGCCAAGACCGGACTAGCGGTTACAATGAGCAGTTCTTC. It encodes CASSQDRTSGYNEQFF.

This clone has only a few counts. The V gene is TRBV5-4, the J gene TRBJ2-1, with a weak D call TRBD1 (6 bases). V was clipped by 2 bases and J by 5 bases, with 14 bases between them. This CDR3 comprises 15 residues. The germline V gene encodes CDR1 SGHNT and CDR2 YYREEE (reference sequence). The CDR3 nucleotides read TGTGCCAGCAGCTTACGGAACAGGGACCACAATGAGCAGTTCTTC. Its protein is CASSLRNRDHNEQFF.

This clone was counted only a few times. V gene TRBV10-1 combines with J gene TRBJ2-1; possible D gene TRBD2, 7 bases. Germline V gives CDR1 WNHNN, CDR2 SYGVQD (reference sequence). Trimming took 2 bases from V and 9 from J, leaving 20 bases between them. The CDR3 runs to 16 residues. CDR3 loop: CASSERRGGPFSEQFF. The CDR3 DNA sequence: TGCGCCAGCAGTGAGAGGCGCGGGGGCCCTTTTAGTGAGCAGTTCTTC.

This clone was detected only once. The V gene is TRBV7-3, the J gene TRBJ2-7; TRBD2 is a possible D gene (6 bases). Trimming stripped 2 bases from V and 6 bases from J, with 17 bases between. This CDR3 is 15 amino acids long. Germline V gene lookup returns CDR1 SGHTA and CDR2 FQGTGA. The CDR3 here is CASSLSNYGGPEQYF. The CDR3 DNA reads TGTGCCAGCAGCTTATCGAACTACGGGGGTCCCGAGCAGTACTTC.

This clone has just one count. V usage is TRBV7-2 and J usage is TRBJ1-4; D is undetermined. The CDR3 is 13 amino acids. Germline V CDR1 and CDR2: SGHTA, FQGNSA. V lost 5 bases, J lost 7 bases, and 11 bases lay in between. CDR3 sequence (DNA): TGTGCCAGCAGCCCGGGTTGGAGTGAAAAACTGTTTTTT. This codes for CASSPGWSEKLFF.